This TCR beta chain stems from a study of CD8+ T cells in alopecia areata. After isolation, RNA underwent reverse transcription to generate cDNA as the sequencing template. Method: immunoSEQ multiplex PCR; TCRdb's copy keeps in-frame clones and lacks some. The table lists about 180,000 clones, approximately 51% of them singletons. This clone has just a few counts. Treatment given: oral pan-JAK inhibitor, 5-10 mg twice daily. Sorting separated CD4+ and CD8+ T cells out of PBMCs. CDR3 length equals 11 residues. Germline CDR1 is SGHAT and CDR2 is FQNNGV. The germline V and J ends were trimmed by 2 bases and 3 bases, with 2 bases remaining between them.

Sequences were derived from CD8+ T cells sorted from blood, sampled between weeks 51 and 52, from a patient treated with tofacitinib. This TCR derives from a human donor with alopecia areata. This chain connects TRBV11-2 to TRBJ2-7; D gene ambiguous. CDR3 coding DNA: TGTGCCAGCAGCTTAATCTACGAGCAGTACTTC. This sequence encodes CASSLIYEQYF.